Sequencing of this TCR beta chain was carried out in a study of T cell changes during pregnancy in multiple sclerosis. The CDR3 is made up of 14 amino acids. J was trimmed by 4 bases and V by 6 bases; bases with no gene match: 3. Germline V CDR1 and CDR2: SNHLY, FYNNEI. Method: immunoSEQ multiplex PCR; TCRdb's copy keeps in-frame clones and lacks some. The repertoire consists of 100,000 to 110,000 clones, with roughly 90% occurring once and the leading ten covering just under 2%. This rearrangement joins TRBV2 to TRBJ2-3; 11 bases map to TRBD1. Sequenced here: peripheral blood, sampled after pregnancy. The receptor's source is a female donor with multiple sclerosis, enrolled in a pregnancy study. The CDR3 protein is CASREDRGPDTQYF. DNA of the CDR3: TGTGCCAGCAGGGAGGACAGGGGGCCAGATACGCAGTATTTT.